These T cell receptor beta chains were read from a single sample in a study of OX40 agonist ivuxolimab in advanced cancers. Produced via immunoSEQ multiplex PCR; TCRdb's table is partial and in-frame only. The sample carries tens of thousands of clones, about 86% recorded once. The sample was CD4+ or CD8+ T cells sorted from blood, taken in a trial of the OX40 agonist ivuxolimab. The receptors were sampled from an adult with an advanced solid tumor such as melanoma, head and neck, liver or kidney cancer. Each CDR3 is given with its conserved first and last residue.

TRBJ1-1	TRBV7-3	CASSLGPRDSRSTEAFF
TRBJ2-5	TRBV18	CASSPPGTSQHGETQYF
TRBJ1-2	TRBV21-1	CASSPFWRDNYGYTF
TRBJ1-2	TRBV2	CASSEARDSYGYTF
TRBJ1-5	TRBV7-8	CASSLGGQGGQPQHF
TRBJ1-4	TRBV10-3	CAISAEPGQVATNEKLFF
TRBJ2-2	TRBV9	CASSVVVTGELFF
TRBJ2-5	TRBV10-3	CAIRKDGNQETQYF
TRBJ2-5	TRBV2	CASSDSRKETQYF
TRBJ1-1	TRBV6-6	CASSYFRGGTEAFF
TRBJ2-1	TRBV18	CASSRLTSGGPSSYNEQFF
TRBJ1-6	TRBV5-1	CASSHRGHMDSPLHF
TRBJ1-3	TRBV5-1	CASSLAAGLGNTIYF
TRBJ1-4	TRBV13	CASSFRRVREKLFF
TRBJ1-6	TRBV25-1	CASSGTGYSPLHF
TRBJ1-2	TRBV1	CTSITKKGGANDGYTF
TRBJ1-1	TRBV27	CASSLTGANTEAFF
TRBJ1-5	TRBV19	CASSIVARSDQPQHF
TRBJ2-2	TRBV5-4	CASSSYGLVAGELFF
TRBJ1-1	TRBV18	CASSPRRENTEAFF
TRBJ2-7	TRBV5-5	CASSLSLAGGSYEQYF
TRBJ1-5	TRBV19	CASSILGRRQPQHF
TRBJ1-1	TRBV18	CASSTDRNSNTEAFF
TRBJ2-2	TRBV5-4	CASSTGQWNTGELFF
TRBJ2-2	TRBV21-1	CASTIPWDYPLGGELFF
TRBJ1-4	TRBV30	CAWSPPTGGKLFF
TRBJ1-5	TRBV29-1	CSVGQNSNQPQHF
TRBJ2-5	TRBV7-8	CASSTTSAQGTQYF
TRBJ1-1	TRBV2	CASSEWQRLEAFF
TRBJ1-5	TRBV13	CASSLGRGQIQPQHF
TRBJ1-1	TRBV4-1	CASSQARDTEAFF
TRBJ2-1	TRBV5-1	CASSLRTSGGAYNEQFF
TRBJ2-7	TRBV7-2	CASSSTSQTGQYF
TRBJ1-4	TRBV30	CAWSGGLYNEKLFF
TRBJ2-1	TRBV4-1	CASSRGTVDNEQFF
TRBJ2-6	TRBV5-4	CASRRESGANVLTF
TRBJ2-1	TRBV5-1	CASSLAGREQFF
TRBJ2-6	TRBV5-1	CASSLPTSGANVLTF
TRBJ2-3	TRBV5-1	CASSFQLTSGGTSTDTQYF
TRBJ2-4	TRBV2	CASSERWVQYF
TRBJ1-1	TRBV6-5	CASSPRGRNTEAFF
TRBJ1-4	TRBV19	CASSPQATNEKLFF
TRBJ1-2	TRBV18	CASSPPGRLGSDGYTF
TRBJ1-2	TRBV2	CASNGKGPPDTF
TRBJ1-2	TRBV4-2	CASSRTGEYGYTF
TRBJ2-2	TRBV14	CASSQVTGNVGELFF
TRBJ1-5	TRBV18	CASGQLSNQPQHF
TRBJ1-6	TRBV18	CASSPGLDRDDSPLHF
TRBJ2-2	TRBV19	CASRGQANTGELFF
TRBJ1-5	TRBV9	CASSVGEGMHQPQHF
TRBJ2-2	TRBV5-1	CASSLEGGHTGELFF
TRBJ1-1	TRBV5-4	CASSVERSTEAFF
TRBJ2-7	TRBV12-5	CASGRTEGSSEQYF
TRBJ1-1	TRBV11-2	CASSLEGNTEAFF
TRBJ1-2	TRBV4-1	CASSQSRVGGDYGYTF
TRBJ2-5	TRBV2	CASRGQAQETQYF
TRBJ1-5	TRBV11-2	CASSWGQGHNQPQHF
TRBJ2-7	TRBV7-2	CASSLGGGFYEQYF